This T cell receptor beta chain was found in a study of identical twins. This clonotype was seen more than once but under ten times. Donors were all healthy Caucasians. TCRdb re-derived calls from the 5' RACE reads in MiXCR, one entry per CDR3 protein. Here the sample spans hundreds of thousands of distinct CDR3 sequences, around 12% being singletons. V lost 7 bases, J lost 3 bases, and 13 bases lay in between. The CDR3 is made up of 13 amino acids. Separately, the same data were catalogued under a study of yellow fever vaccine responses in identical twins.

The source is a woman aged 18-30 years in good health. J is TRBJ2-7 and V is TRBV12-3 or TRBV12-4; no definite D call. The sequencing input was PBMCs. In DNA form, the CDR3 reads TGTGCCAGCAAGGGCCCCCTCGTCTACGAGCAGTACTTC. Translating it yields CASKGPLVYEQYF.